This TCR beta chain derives from a study of T-cell reconstitution after alpha-beta-depleted transplantation in children. For TCRbeta, the library was prepared with unique molecular identifiers. MiXCR, run by TCRdb on the PCR reads, gives a single entry per CDR3 protein. Of some 590,000 distinct CDR3 sequences listed, 10% are singletons. This clonotype was seen a handful of times. V gave up 1 base and J gave up 13 bases; unmatched junction bases: 7. Germline V gene sequence: CDR1 LGHNA, CDR2 YSLEER. This CDR3 is built from 13 residues. Material: PBMCs from the stem cell graft donor, obtained from the stem cell graft. This chain uses TRBV4-3 with TRBJ2-1; 7 bases match TRBD2. This receptor was obtained from a human donor who donated a stem cell graft to a child with acute myeloid leukemia. This CDR3 is CASSQGAGAAQFF. CDR3 in DNA: TGCGCCAGCAGCCAAGGGGCGGGAGCGGCCCAGTTCTTC.